This T cell receptor (beta chain) emerged from a study of T cells in Graves' hyperthyroidism and ophthalmopathy. Study context: Peripheral blood was drawn at first diagnosis, prior to all treatment.

Study outcomes and limitations: Most thyroid clonotypes that were expanded above 0.001 also turned up in blood.

Worth noting for this clonotype: No antigen is known for it.

Germline V lookup: CDR1 MNHEY, CDR2 SMNVEV (reference sequence). The junction had 8 bases not matched to a gene; V was cut back by 4 bases and J by 9 bases. This CDR3 region has 15 residues. Amplification of TCR beta CDR3 regions used RNA as the template. HTBI primers drove first-round RT-PCR of the TCR CDR3. Each CDR3 protein gets one entry after TCRdb re-called the multiplex PCR reads with MiXCR. The sample lists hundreds of thousands of distinct CDR3 sequences, about 14% occurring once. Sequencing was done on a sample of blood. The rearrangement joins TRBV27 to TRBJ1-6; 8 nucleotides agree with TRBD1. This TCR was sampled from a man aged 45-65 years with Graves' ophthalmopathy. The CDR3 loop reads CASSSTGTGRSPLHF. The CDR3 DNA is TGTGCCAGCAGTTCCACCGGGACAGGTCGTTCACCCCTCCACTTT.